One and the same sample provided the 2 T cell receptor beta chains below, sequenced in a study of T-cell memory formation after mild COVID-19 listed by TCRdb under 2021. The protocol used for the library was 5' RACE. TCRdb records Illumina NovaSeq 6000 as the sequencer. In-frame beta chains were kept once TCRdb had trimmed the public reads at Q25 with fastp and called clones with MiXCR. Duplicate CDR3 protein sequences are folded into a single record with the most common DNA and genes. The sample has under 70,000 distinct CDR3 sequences on record, about 10% of them singletons. Clones ranked in the top ten supply about 1.1% of the sample. The sequenced material came from PBMCs or a T cell subset sorted from them (not recorded which). The receptors were gathered from a man between 18 and 29 years old who had mild COVID-19 (a few samples of this study predate the infection). The sample titles of this study are shuffled in the database, so cell type and time point are left out; the donor was told from shared clones.

The sample holds many counts of this clonotype. The chain recombines TRBV5-1 with TRBJ1-2, with unresolved D. There are 14 residues in the CDR3. CDR1 is SGHRS, CDR2 YFSETQ, per germline. Trimming took 0 bases from V and 0 from J, leaving 6 bases between them. The CDR3 DNA follows: TGCGCCAGCAGCTTGGTACAGTCTAACTATGGCTACACCTTC. Residues: CASSLVQSNYGYTF.

This clonotype was seen repeatedly, ten times or more. The chain uses TRBV5-6 and TRBJ2-5, with unresolved D. Germline lookup yields CDR1 SGHDT and CDR2 YYEEEE. The CDR3 has 14 residues. V was clipped by 0 bases and J by 6 bases, with 12 bases between them. The CDR3 DNA is TGTGCCAGCAGCTTGGACGGCCAGCTACAGACCCAGTACTTC. This sequence encodes CASSLDGQLQTQYF.